The T cell receptor (beta chain) under discussion was sequenced for a study of blood T cell repertoires in COVID-19. Across the study: The analysed material was cDNA or gDNA that came from T cells, B-cell-depleted T cells, or PBMCs.

Trimming stripped 6 bases from V and 5 bases from J, with 13 bases between. Germline lookup yields CDR1 MNHEY and CDR2 SMNVEV (reference sequence). The CDR3 loop spans 13 amino acids. The repertoire was sequenced with immunoSEQ multiplex PCR; TCRdb's copy has only in-frame clones and lacks some. The profile shows around 330,000 clones, about 91% of them singletons. Participant age was about 18 to 89 years, and participants resided in fewer than 30 US areas. The specimen was PBMCs or T cells enriched from blood (not recorded which). The sequence derives from a woman in her thirties or forties who had recovered from COVID-19. The chain links TRBV27 to TRBJ2-5, with D possibly matching TRBD1 (5 bases). In DNA form, the CDR3 reads TGTGCCAGCAGAACAGGCTACCCGGAGACCCAGTACTTC. Encoded protein: CASRTGYPETQYF.